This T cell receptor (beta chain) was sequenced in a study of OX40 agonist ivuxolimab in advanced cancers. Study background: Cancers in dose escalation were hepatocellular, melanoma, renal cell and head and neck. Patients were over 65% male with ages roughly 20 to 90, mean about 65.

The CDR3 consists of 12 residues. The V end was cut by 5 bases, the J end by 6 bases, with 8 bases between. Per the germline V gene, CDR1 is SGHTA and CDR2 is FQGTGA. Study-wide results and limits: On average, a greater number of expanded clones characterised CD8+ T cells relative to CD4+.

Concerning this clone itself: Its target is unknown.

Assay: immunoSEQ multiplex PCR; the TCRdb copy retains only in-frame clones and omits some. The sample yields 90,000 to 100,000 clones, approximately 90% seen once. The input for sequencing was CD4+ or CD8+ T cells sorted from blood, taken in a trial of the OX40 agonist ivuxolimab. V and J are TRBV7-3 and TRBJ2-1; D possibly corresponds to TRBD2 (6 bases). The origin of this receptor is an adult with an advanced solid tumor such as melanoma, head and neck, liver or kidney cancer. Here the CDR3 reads CASSPGGNEQFF. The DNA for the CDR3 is TGTGCCAGCAGCCCCGGGGGCAATGAGCAGTTCTTC.